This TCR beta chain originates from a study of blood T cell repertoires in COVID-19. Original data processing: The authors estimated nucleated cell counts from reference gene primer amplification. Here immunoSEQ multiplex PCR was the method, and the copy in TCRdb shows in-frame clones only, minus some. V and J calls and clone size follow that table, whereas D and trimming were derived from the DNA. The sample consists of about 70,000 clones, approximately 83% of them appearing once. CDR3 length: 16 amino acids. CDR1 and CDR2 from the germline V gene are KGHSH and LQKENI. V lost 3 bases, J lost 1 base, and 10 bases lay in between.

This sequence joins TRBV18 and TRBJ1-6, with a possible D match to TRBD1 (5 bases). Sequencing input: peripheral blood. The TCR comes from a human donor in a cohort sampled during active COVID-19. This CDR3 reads CASSPGRLSYNSPLHF. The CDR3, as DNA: TGTGCCAGCTCACCGGGGCGATTATCCTATAATTCACCCCTCCACTTT.